This T cell receptor (beta chain) was identified in a study of siplizumab effects on memory and regulatory T cells. Trimming removed 2 bases from V and 5 bases from J, with 13 bases in between. This CDR3 has 14 residues. Germline lookup yields CDR1 SGDLS and CDR2 YYNGEE. Study-wide results and limits: There appeared to be greater diversity in naive T cells than in memory cells, and naive T cells seemed major contributors to the alloresponse. Siplizumab, the agent tested, significantly reduced alloreactive sequences traceable to unstimulated CD4+ memory cells.

Produced via immunoSEQ multiplex PCR; TCRdb's table is partial and in-frame only. Of 100,000 or so clones detected, around 90% appear once; the ten largest clones hold approximately 12%. Note on this clone: Its antigen is undetermined.

The chain recombines TRBV9 with TRBJ2-5; tentatively, D is TRBD2 (5 bases). Sequencing used non-Treg CD4+ T cells sorted from blood. This clonotype was sampled from a human donor in good health. This CDR3 reads CASSVGAGGETQYF. As DNA, the CDR3 is TGTGCCAGCAGCGTGGGTGCGGGCGGGGAGACCCAGTACTTC.